Below, 8 T cell receptor beta chains from the same sample are listed, as sequenced in a study of cytomegalovirus exposure and HLA in healthy donors. Primers for the PCR totalled 60 Vbeta and 13 Jbeta. TCRdb's copy holds only in-frame clones and misses some; the assay was immunoSEQ multiplex PCR. The sample holds 150,000 to 200,000 clones; 84% are singletons and the top ten take 0.2% to 0.3%. Sequencing input: PBMCs. The source is a boy younger than 18 in good health and CMV-seronegative.

This clone occurred a few times. The chain couples TRBV20-1 to TRBJ2-7; D is unresolved. The V gene lost 5 bases and the J gene lost 5 bases, with 10 bases spanning the gap. Germline V gene data show CDR1 as DFQATT and CDR2 as SNEGSKA (reference sequence). This CDR3 is built from 11 residues. DNA of the CDR3: TGCAGTGCTCATGTAGTACACGAGCAGTACTTC. It codes for CSAHVVHEQYF.

The chain has TRBV7-3 and TRBJ2-6; a weak D match, TRBD1 (5 bases). This CDR3 region has 16 residues. Trimming left V 4 bases short and J 3 bases short, with 13 bases between. Germline CDR1 SGHTA, CDR2 FQGTGA. The DNA for the CDR3 is TGTGCCAGCAGCTCCACAGGTACGGGTGGGGCCAACGTCCTGACTTTC. Its protein is CASSSTGTGGANVLTF.

V gene TRBV5-1 combines with J gene TRBJ2-5; 14 nucleotides line up with TRBD2. Trimming removed 4 bases from V and 5 bases from J; junction bases left unmatched: 10. In germline, CDR1 is SGHRS, CDR2 YFSETQ. This CDR3 has 17 amino acids. The CDR3 bases are TGCGCCAGCAGCCTTCCTAGGACTAGCGGGAGGTCGGAGACCCAGTACTTC. Translated: CASSLPRTSGRSETQYF. Together with reference TRBV5-1 and TRBJ2-5, the CDR3 gives the full variable domain: KAGVTQTPRYLIKTRGQQVTLSCSPISGHRSVSWYQQTPGQGLQFLFEYFSETQRNKGNFPGRFSGRQFSNSRSEMNVSTLELGDSALYLCASSLPRTSGRSETQYFGPGTRLLVL.

The chain joins TRBV30 to TRBJ2-1, with 9 bases that match TRBD1. Per germline, CDR1 GTSNPN and CDR2 SVGIG (reference sequence). Trimming took 4 bases from V and 4 from J; bases not matched to a gene: 2. The CDR3 has 13 amino acids. Here the CDR3 DNA reads TGTGCCTGGACAGGACAGGGGTACAATGAGCAGTTCTTC. This encodes CAWTGQGYNEQFF.

The chain is built from TRBV9 and TRBJ1-1; the D gene is possibly TRBD1 (6 bases). The CDR3 runs to 15 residues. The ends were cut back, 2 bases at V and 2 bases at J, with 13 bases in the middle. The germline gives CDR1 SGDLS, CDR2 YYNGEE. CDR3 coding DNA: TGTGCCAGCAGCGTGGTCGGACAGTTTAACACTGAAGCTTTCTTT. It is translated as CASSVVGQFNTEAFF.

The J gene is TRBJ1-5, the V gene TRBV10-3; weak D call: TRBD1 (5 bases). This CDR3 is built from 14 residues. Per germline, CDR1 ENHRY and CDR2 SYGVKD. The V gene lost 3 bases and the J gene lost 8 bases, with 14 bases spanning the gap. The CDR3 region has the DNA TGTGCCATCAGTGACTGGCAGGGCGGGAAGCCCCAGCATTTT. Its protein product is CAISDWQGGKPQHF.

The gene calls are TRBV27 and TRBJ1-1, with 9 bases aligning to TRBD1. Looked up from germline, CDR1 is MNHEY and CDR2 is SMNVEV (reference sequence). This CDR3 spans 13 amino acids. The junction had 1 base not matched to a gene; V was cut back by 3 bases and J by 5 bases. The CDR3 nucleotides are TGTGCCAGCAGTTTGACAGGGGGGACTGAAGCTTTCTTT. Encoded protein: CASSLTGGTEAFF.

This rearrangement joins TRBV10-3 to TRBJ1-2; 10 bases are shared with TRBD1. CDR3 size: 14 residues. Germline trimming cut 7 bases from V and 4 bases from J; bases unmatched to any gene: 6. From germline, CDR1 is ENHRY and CDR2 SYGVKD. Here the CDR3 DNA reads TGTGCCATCACTGGGACAGGGGAAAGCTATGGCTACACCTTC. Protein: CAITGTGESYGYTF.